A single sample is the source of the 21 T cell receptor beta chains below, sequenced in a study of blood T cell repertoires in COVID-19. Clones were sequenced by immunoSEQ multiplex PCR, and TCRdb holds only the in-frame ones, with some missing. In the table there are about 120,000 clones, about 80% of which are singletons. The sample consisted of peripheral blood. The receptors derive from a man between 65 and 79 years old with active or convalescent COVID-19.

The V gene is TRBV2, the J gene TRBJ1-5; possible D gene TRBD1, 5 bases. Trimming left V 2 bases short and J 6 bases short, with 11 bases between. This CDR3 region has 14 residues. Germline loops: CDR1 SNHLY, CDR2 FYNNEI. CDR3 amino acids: CASSERQGFQPQHF. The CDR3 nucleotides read TGTGCCAGCAGTGAACGGCAGGGCTTTCAGCCCCAGCATTTT.

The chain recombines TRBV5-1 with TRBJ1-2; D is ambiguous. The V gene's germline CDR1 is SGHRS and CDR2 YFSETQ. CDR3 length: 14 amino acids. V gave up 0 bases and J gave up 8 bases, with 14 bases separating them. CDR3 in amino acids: CASSLERGIGGYTF. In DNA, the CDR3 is TGCGCCAGCAGCTTGGAGCGAGGGATAGGGGGCTACACCTTC.

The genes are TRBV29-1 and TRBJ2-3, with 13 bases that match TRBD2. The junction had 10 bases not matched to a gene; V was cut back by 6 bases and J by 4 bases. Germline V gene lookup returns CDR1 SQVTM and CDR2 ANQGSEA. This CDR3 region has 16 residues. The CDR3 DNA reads TGCAGCGTCGGACTAGCGGGAGTCGTGTTCGCAGATACGCAGTATTTT. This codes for CSVGLAGVVFADTQYF.

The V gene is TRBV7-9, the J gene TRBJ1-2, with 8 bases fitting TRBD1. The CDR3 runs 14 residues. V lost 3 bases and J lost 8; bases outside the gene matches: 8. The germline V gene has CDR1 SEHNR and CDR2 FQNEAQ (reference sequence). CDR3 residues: CASSLGPQGAGYTF. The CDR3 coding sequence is TGTGCCAGCAGCTTGGGGCCGCAGGGGGCAGGCTACACCTTC.

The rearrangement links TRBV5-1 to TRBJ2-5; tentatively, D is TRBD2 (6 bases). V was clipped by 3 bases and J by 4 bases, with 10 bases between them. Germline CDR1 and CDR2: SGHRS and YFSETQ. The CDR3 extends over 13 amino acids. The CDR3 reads CASSWGVLETQYF. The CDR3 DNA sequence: TGCGCCAGCAGCTGGGGGGTATTAGAGACCCAGTACTTC. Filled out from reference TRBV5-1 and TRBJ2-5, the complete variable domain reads KAGVTQTPRYLIKTRGQQVTLSCSPISGHRSVSWYQQTPGQGLQFLFEYFSETQRNKGNFPGRFSGRQFSNSRSEMNVSTLELGDSALYLCASSWGVLETQYFGPGTRLLVL.

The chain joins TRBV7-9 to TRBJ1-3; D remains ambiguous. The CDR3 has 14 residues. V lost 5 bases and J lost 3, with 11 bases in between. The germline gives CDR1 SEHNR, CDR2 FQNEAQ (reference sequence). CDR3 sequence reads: CASSPDTFGNTIYF. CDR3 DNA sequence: TGTGCCAGCAGCCCTGACACTTTTGGAAACACCATATATTTT.

The CDR3 DNA is TGTGCCAGCAGCGGTGCGGGGGCTCCCACCGGGGAGCTGTTTTTT. Its protein is CASSGAGAPTGELFF. V gene TRBV6-5 combines with J gene TRBJ2-2; a possible D gene is TRBD2 (7 bases). This CDR3 region has 15 residues. Germline V gene lookup returns CDR1 MNHEY and CDR2 SVGAGI. V was shortened by 6 bases and J by 4 bases, with 15 bases between the two germline ends.

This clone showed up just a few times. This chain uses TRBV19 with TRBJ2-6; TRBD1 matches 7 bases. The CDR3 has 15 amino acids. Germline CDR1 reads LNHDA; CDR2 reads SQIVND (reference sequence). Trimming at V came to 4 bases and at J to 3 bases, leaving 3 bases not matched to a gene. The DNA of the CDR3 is TGTGCCAGTAGTAGACAGGGTTATGGGGCCAACGTCCTGACTTTC. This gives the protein CASSRQGYGANVLTF.

The CDR3 reads CASSLARGTGGLNQPQHF. CDR3 nucleotide sequence: TGTGCCAGCAGCTTAGCGCGGGGGACAGGGGGCCTCAATCAGCCCCAGCATTTT. This rearrangement joins TRBV7-2 to TRBJ1-5; 12 nucleotides line up with TRBD1. Germline values: CDR1 SGHTA, CDR2 FQGNSA. This CDR3 is 18 amino acids long. After removal of 0 bases from V and 3 bases from J, the junction contained 6 bases not matched to a gene.

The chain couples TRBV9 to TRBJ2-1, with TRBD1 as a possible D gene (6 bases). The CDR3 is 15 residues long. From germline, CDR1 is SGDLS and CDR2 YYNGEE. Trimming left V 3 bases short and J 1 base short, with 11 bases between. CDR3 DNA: TGTGCCAGCAGCGAGGGGGACGTATCCTACAATGAGCAGTTCTTC. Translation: CASSEGDVSYNEQFF.

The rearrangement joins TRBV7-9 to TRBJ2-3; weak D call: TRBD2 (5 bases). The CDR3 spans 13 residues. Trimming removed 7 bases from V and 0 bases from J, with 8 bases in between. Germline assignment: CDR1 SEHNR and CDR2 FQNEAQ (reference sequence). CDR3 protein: CASMGGSTDTQYF. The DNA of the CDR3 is TGTGCCAGCATGGGCGGGAGCACAGATACGCAGTATTTT. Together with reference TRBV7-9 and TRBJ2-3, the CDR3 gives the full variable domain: DTGVSQNPRHKITKRGQNVTFRCDPISEHNRLYWYRQTLGQGPEFLTYFQNEAQLEKSRLLSDRFSAERPKGSFSTLEIQRTEQGDSAMYLCASMGGSTDTQYFGPGTRLTVL.

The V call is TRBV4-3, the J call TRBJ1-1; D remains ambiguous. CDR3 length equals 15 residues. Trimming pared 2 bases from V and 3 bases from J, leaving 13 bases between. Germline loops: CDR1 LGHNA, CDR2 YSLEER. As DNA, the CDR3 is TGCGCCAGCAGCCAAAATACGGGTGCGGACACTGAAGCTTTCTTT. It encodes CASSQNTGADTEAFF.

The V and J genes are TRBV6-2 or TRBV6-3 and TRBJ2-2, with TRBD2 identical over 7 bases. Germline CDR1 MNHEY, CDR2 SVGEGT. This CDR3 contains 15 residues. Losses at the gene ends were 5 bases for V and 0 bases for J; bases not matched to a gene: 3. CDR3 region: CASSGDYANTGELFF. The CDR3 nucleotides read TGTGCCAGCAGTGGGGACTACGCGAACACCGGGGAGCTGTTTTTT.

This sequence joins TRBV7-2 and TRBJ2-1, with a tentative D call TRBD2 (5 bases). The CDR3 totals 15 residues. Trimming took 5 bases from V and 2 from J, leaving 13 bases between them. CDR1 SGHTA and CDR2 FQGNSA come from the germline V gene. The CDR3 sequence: CASSRSGNAYNEQFF. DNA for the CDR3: TGTGCCAGCAGCCGCTCGGGGAACGCCTACAATGAGCAGTTCTTC.

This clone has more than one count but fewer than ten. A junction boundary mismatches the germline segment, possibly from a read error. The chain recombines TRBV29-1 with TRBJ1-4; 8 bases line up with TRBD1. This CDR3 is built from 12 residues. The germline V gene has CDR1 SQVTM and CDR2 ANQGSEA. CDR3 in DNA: TGCAGCGTTAAAGACAGGGGAGAAAAACTGTTTTTT. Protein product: CSVKDRGEKLFF.

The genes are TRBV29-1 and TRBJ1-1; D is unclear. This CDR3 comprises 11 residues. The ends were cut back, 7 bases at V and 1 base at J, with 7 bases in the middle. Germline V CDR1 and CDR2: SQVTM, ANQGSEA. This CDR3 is CSGRENTEAFF. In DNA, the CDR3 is TGCAGCGGCCGGGAGAACACTGAAGCTTTCTTT.

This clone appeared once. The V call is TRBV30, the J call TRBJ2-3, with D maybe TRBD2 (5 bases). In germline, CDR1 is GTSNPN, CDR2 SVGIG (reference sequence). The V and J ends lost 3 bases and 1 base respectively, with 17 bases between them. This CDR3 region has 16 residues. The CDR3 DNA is TGTGCCTGGAGAACCGCCGGGCCCGGGGGCACAGATACGCAGTATTTT. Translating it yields CAWRTAGPGGTDTQYF.

Written as DNA, the CDR3 is TGTGCCAGCAGTTACGGACAGTACCGTACTGAAGCTTTCTTT. The encoded protein is CASSYGQYRTEAFF. The rearrangement links TRBV6-6 to TRBJ1-1, with D possibly TRBD1 on 6 matching bases. Germline CDR1 reads MNHNY; CDR2 reads SVGAGI (reference sequence). The CDR3 extends over 14 amino acids. V was clipped by 2 bases and J by 5 bases, with 12 bases between them.

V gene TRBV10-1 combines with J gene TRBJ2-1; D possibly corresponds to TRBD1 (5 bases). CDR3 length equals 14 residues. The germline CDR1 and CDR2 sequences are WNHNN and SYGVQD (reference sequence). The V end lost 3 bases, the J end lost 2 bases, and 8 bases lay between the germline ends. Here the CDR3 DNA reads TGCGCCAGCAGTGAAAACAGGACCTACAATGAGCAGTTCTTC. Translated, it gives CASSENRTYNEQFF.

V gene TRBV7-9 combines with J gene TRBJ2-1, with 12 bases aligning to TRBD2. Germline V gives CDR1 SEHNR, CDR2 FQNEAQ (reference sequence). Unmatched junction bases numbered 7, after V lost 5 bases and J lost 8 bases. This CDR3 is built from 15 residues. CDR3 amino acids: CASSASGRAGHEQFF. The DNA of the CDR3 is TGTGCCAGCAGCGCTAGCGGGAGGGCGGGCCATGAGCAGTTCTTC.

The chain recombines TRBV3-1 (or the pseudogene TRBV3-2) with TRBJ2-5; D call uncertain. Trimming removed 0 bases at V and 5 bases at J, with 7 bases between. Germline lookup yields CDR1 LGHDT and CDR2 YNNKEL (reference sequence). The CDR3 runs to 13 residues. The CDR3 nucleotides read TGTGCCAGCAGCCAAGACGGTTTGGAGACCCAGTACTTC. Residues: CASSQDGLETQYF.